A selection of T cell receptor beta chains follows, all from one sample in a study of blood T cell repertoires in COVID-19. Assay: immunoSEQ multiplex PCR; the TCRdb copy retains only in-frame clones and omits some. The repertoire has about 160,000 clones, 85% to 90% of them found once; the top ten carry approximately 10%. The sequenced sample was peripheral blood. The receptors here all came from a woman in her 70s with COVID-19, enrolled during active disease. CDR3s include the opening cysteine and the closing phenylalanine or tryptophan. The listing skips clone size in some rows; elsewhere it reads once, few, many or a size class.

clone_size: NA; v_call: TRBV24-1; cdr3_aa: CATLTDVEEYNSPLHF
clone_size: NA; v_call: TRBV19; cdr3_aa: CASSIRGVLNYGYTF
clone_size: NA; v_call: TRBV18; cdr3_aa: CASSPASGTGDLLF
clone_size: NA; v_call: TRBV7-2; cdr3_aa: CASSFAGGASYNEQFF
clone_size: NA; v_call: TRBV24-1; cdr3_aa: CATSTVTREGTDTQYF
clone_size: NA; v_call: TRBV9; cdr3_aa: CASSVRQGVGETQYF
clone_size: few; v_call: TRBV18; cdr3_aa: CASSPPENRYGYTF
clone_size: NA; v_call: TRBV25-1; cdr3_aa: CASSEYETRIGEQYF
clone_size: NA; v_call: TRBV6-5; cdr3_aa: CAIPTGEPQETQYF
clone_size: NA; v_call: TRBV28; cdr3_aa: CASSYRSTGNTIYF
clone_size: NA; v_call: TRBV7-2; cdr3_aa: CASSPGTGDNQPQHF
clone_size: once; v_call: TRBV14; cdr3_aa: CASSPSPGGLFF
clone_size: NA; v_call: TRBV10-1; cdr3_aa: CASSESPVQPQHF
clone_size: NA; v_call: TRBV4-1; cdr3_aa: CASSPYVGVSYEQYF